Listed below are T cell receptor beta chains from one sample, sequenced in a study of T cell changes during pregnancy in multiple sclerosis. Profiled with immunoSEQ multiplex PCR; TCRdb holds only in-frame clones, not every one. Among roughly 53,000 clones listed, about 88% were seen once. The input for sequencing was CD8+ T cells from peripheral blood mononuclear cells, taken before pregnancy. Source of these receptors: a female donor with multiple sclerosis, enrolled in a pregnancy study. The CDR3 runs from the conserved cysteine through the conserved F or W. The D gene is left open where the match is weak. A row's size may be missing; if present it is once, few, many or a size class.

v_gene	abundance	d_gene	j_gene	CDR3nt	CDR3aa
TRBV13	NA	TRBD1	TRBJ1-4	TGTGCCAGCACCGTCACAGGGGGCCGACAAAAACTGTTTTTT	CASTVTGGRQKLFF
TRBV9	NA	TRBD1	TRBJ2-1	TGTGCCAGCAGCGTAGGCGGGACAGGCGCGAGCTCCTACAATGAGCAGTTCTTC	CASSVGGTGASSYNEQFF
TRBV7-9	NA	NA	TRBJ1-2	TGTGCCAGCAGCTTAGGGGGGGGTGAAAACTATGGCTACACCTTC	CASSLGGGENYGYTF
TRBV16	NA	NA	TRBJ1-4	TGTGCCAGCAGCCAATCGCAACGCGCAAATGAAAAACTGTTTTTT	CASSQSQRANEKLFF
TRBV5-6	NA	NA	TRBJ2-6	TGTGCCAGCAGCTTGGGTACAGCTGGGGCCAACGTCCTGACTTTC	CASSLGTAGANVLTF
TRBV11-2	NA	TRBD2	TRBJ2-3	TGTGCCAGCAGCTTAGTGACTAGCGGCACAGATACGCAGTATTTT	CASSLVTSGTDTQYF
TRBV25-1	few	NA	TRBJ1-1	TGTGCCAGCATTCCAGGGTCGAACACTGAAGCTTTCTTT	CASIPGSNTEAFF
TRBV7-6	NA	TRBD2	TRBJ2-3	TGTGCCAGCAGCCCGATGGGGACTAGCGGGGGGTCACGCACAGATACGCAGTATTTT	CASSPMGTSGGSRTDTQYF
TRBV6-6	NA	NA	TRBJ2-1	TGTGCCAGCAGCTTCGGGTGGGATGAGCAGTTCTTC	CASSFGWDEQFF
TRBV21-1	NA	NA	TRBJ2-2	TGTGCCAGCAGCAAAGTAAGCGGGGGGGCCGGCACCGGGGAGCTGTTTTTT	CASSKVSGGAGTGELFF
TRBV7-6	NA	NA	TRBJ2-3	TGTGCCAGCAGCTTACTTAGATTAAGCACAGATACGCAGTATTTT	CASSLLRLSTDTQYF
TRBV7-6	NA	TRBD2	TRBJ2-5	TGTGCCAGCAGCCCAGGGCTAGCGGGGAACCTAAAGACCCAGTACTTC	CASSPGLAGNLKTQYF
TRBV6-5	once	NA	TRBJ1-5	TGTGCCAGCAGTGCCACAGGGATACAGCCCCAGCATTTT	CASSATGIQPQHF
TRBV9	NA	TRBD2	TRBJ2-7	TGTGCCAGCAGCGTAGAGAGCGGGGGGAACGAGCAGTACTTC	CASSVESGGNEQYF
TRBV11-2	NA	NA	TRBJ1-1	TGTGCCAGCAGCTTGCTCCCTAATGAAGCTTTCTTT	CASSLLPNEAFF
TRBV13	once	TRBD1	TRBJ2-4	TGTGCCAGCAGCTTGGGGGACAGTAAAAACATTCAGTACTTC	CASSLGDSKNIQYF
TRBV6-4	NA	TRBD1	TRBJ1-1	TGTGCCAGCAGTGACTCGATAGGGACAGCATCTGAAGCTTTCTTT	CASSDSIGTASEAFF
TRBV19	few	TRBD1	TRBJ1-1	TGTGCCAGTGCCCTCGGGACAGGGTACACTGAAGCTTTCTTT	CASALGTGYTEAFF
TRBV1	NA	NA	TRBJ2-1	TGCACCAGCAGCCATAAGAGGACTAGCGGGGGGCTATACAATGAGCAGTTCTTC	CTSSHKRTSGGLYNEQFF
TRBV5-4	NA	NA	TRBJ2-1	TGTGCCAGCAGCCTGGGCGGGCTCCGGGATGAGCAGTTCTTC	CASSLGGLRDEQFF
TRBV29-1	NA	NA	TRBJ2-7	TGCAGCGTGGTACAGGAACCCTACGAGCAGTACTTC	CSVVQEPYEQYF
TRBV6-5	NA	NA	TRBJ1-2	TGTGCCAGCAGTTACGGGCAGGGCCAATATGGCTACACCTTC	CASSYGQGQYGYTF
TRBV6-5	NA	TRBD1	TRBJ2-7	TGTGCCAGCACCAGTCGACCGGGACAGGGCGACGAGCAGTACTTC	CASTSRPGQGDEQYF
TRBV13	NA	NA	TRBJ2-1	TGTGCCAGCAGCTTATGGGCTAGCGACCTCTACAATGAGCAGTTCTTC	CASSLWASDLYNEQFF
TRBV2	NA	NA	TRBJ1-5	TGTGCCAGCAGTGAGGCCGGGAATAAGGACCAGCCCCAGCATTTT	CASSEAGNKDQPQHF
TRBV6-6	NA	NA	TRBJ2-7	TGTGCCAGCAGTTACTCCAATTACGAGCAGTACTTC	CASSYSNYEQYF
TRBV10-3	NA	NA	TRBJ2-7	TGTGCCATCAGTGAGTGGGGCGTAGTCTCCTACGAGCAGTACTTC	CAISEWGVVSYEQYF
TRBV6-4	NA	NA	TRBJ1-5	TGTGCCAGCAGTGACTCAGTAGGGGGACAGCCCCAGCATTTT	CASSDSVGGQPQHF